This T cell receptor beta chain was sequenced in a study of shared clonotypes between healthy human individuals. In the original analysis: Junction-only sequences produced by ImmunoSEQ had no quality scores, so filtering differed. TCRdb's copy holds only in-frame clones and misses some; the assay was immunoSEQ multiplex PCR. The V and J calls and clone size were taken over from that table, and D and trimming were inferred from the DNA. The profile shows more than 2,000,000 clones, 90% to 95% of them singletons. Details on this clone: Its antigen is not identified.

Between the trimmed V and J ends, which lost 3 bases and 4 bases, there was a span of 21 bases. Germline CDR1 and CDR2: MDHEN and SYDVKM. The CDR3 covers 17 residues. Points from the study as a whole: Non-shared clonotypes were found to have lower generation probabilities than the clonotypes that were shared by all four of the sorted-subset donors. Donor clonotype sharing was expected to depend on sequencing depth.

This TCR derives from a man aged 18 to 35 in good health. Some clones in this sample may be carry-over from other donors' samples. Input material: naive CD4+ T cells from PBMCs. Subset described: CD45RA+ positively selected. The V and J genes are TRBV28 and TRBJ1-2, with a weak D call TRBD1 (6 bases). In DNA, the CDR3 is TGTGCCAGCAGTTTGGGGGGGGCGCGGTATGTCGGCTATGGCTACACCTTC. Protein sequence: CASSLGGARYVGYGYTF.